The rows below give T cell receptor beta chains drawn from one sample of a study of blood T cell repertoires in COVID-19. Clones were sequenced by immunoSEQ multiplex PCR, and TCRdb holds only the in-frame ones, with some missing. The sample contains some 67,000 clones, 75% to 80% of which appear only once. Sequenced input: peripheral blood. The receptors were sampled from a woman between 55 and 75 years old with acute or convalescent COVID-19. CDR3s include the opening cysteine and the closing phenylalanine or tryptophan. A D gene is named only where the DNA matches it firmly. Clone size is not always given. Where it is, it says once, few, many or a class for expanded clones.

TRBV6-2/TRBV6-3	-	TRBJ2-7	TRBD1	TGTGCCAGCAGTTACTCTCCGGGACAGGCGTCCTCCTACGAGCAGTACTTC	CASSYSPGQASSYEQYF
TRBV6-5	-	TRBJ1-2	-	TGTGCCAGCAGCCCCGGCAGGGAAGGCTACACCTTC	CASSPGREGYTF
TRBV5-1	-	TRBJ2-5	TRBD2	TGCGCCAGCAGCTTACTAGCGGGACAAGAGACCCAGTACTTC	CASSLLAGQETQYF
TRBV6-5	-	TRBJ1-6	-	TGTGCCAGCAGTTACACGACGGGGATAGGTTCACCCCTCCACTTT	CASSYTTGIGSPLHF
TRBV27	once	TRBJ1-6	-	TGTGCCAGCGCGAGTGGTTTTAATTCACCCCTCCACTTT	CASASGFNSPLHF
TRBV5-1	-	TRBJ1-1	TRBD1	TGCGCCAGCAGCAAAGACAGGGGGCGGATGAACACTGAAGCTTTCTTT	CASSKDRGRMNTEAFF
TRBV5-1	-	TRBJ1-6	TRBD1	TGCGCCAGCAGCTGGGGGACAGGGGAGAAAGATTCACCCCTCCACTTT	CASSWGTGEKDSPLHF
TRBV18	-	TRBJ2-7	-	TGTGCCAGCTCAGACCAGGACTACGAGCAGTACTTC	CASSDQDYEQYF
TRBV25-1	-	TRBJ2-2	-	TGTGCCAGCAGTGGCCAGGCCGCCACCGGGGAGCTGTTTTTT	CASSGQAATGELFF
TRBV4-2	-	TRBJ2-1	TRBD1	TGTGCCAGCAGCCAGGGACAGGGAGAGTTCTTC	CASSQGQGEFF
TRBV9	few	TRBJ1-6	TRBD1	TGTGCCAGCAGCGTAGGACAGGGCGGGAATTCACCCCTCCACTTT	CASSVGQGGNSPLHF
TRBV11-2	few	TRBJ2-1	TRBD2	TGTGCCAGCAGAGGACTAGCGGGGGTCGAACACAATGAGCAGTTCTTC	CASRGLAGVEHNEQFF
TRBV3-1/TRBV3-2	-	TRBJ1-6	-	TGTGCCAGCAGCCAAGGTAGCTCCTATAATTCACCCCTCCACTTT	CASSQGSSYNSPLHF
TRBV5-4	-	TRBJ2-5	TRBD1	TGTGCCAGCAGCCGAGGCCCAGGACAGGGCGAGAGAGAGACCCAGTACTTC	CASSRGPGQGERETQYF
TRBV6-6	-	TRBJ1-2	-	TGTGCCAGCACCAACGAGGGGGATGATGGCTACACCTTC	CASTNEGDDGYTF
TRBV2	-	TRBJ1-5	-	TGTGCCAGCAAGGGGCAGGCCAATCAGCCCCAGCATTTT	CASKGQANQPQHF
TRBV3-1/TRBV3-2	-	TRBJ2-4	TRBD2	TGTGCCAGCAGCCGGACTAGCGGGGGGATTCTAGCCAAAAACATTCAGTACTTC	CASSRTSGGILAKNIQYF
TRBV6-5	few	TRBJ2-1	TRBD1	TGTGCCAGCAGTAACTATGACAGGGGAAACAATGAGCAGTTCTTC	CASSNYDRGNNEQFF
TRBV10-3	-	TRBJ1-1	-	TGTGCCATCAGTGAGCCTGGGGGGGTGAACACTGAAGCTTTCTTT	CAISEPGGVNTEAFF
TRBV18	-	TRBJ2-1	TRBD2	TGTGCCAGCTCACGAGCTAGCGGGGGACAATACAATGAGCAGTTCTTC	CASSRASGGQYNEQFF
TRBV2	-	TRBJ2-5	TRBD2	TGTGCCAGCAGTGAAGAGCGGGGGCAAGAGACCCAGTACTTC	CASSEERGQETQYF
TRBV14	-	TRBJ2-4	TRBD2	TGTGCCAGCAGCCGGGACTACGAAAGCACTCAGTACTTC	CASSRDYESTQYF
TRBV6-5	-	TRBJ2-1	TRBD1	TGTGCCAGCAGACCCGGGACAGGGGGGAGTCAGCAGTTCTTC	CASRPGTGGSQQFF
TRBV27	-	TRBJ1-2	-	TGTGCCAGCAGTTTAAGCAGGGAGGGGGGCTACACCTTC	CASSLSREGGYTF
TRBV18	-	TRBJ1-2	-	TGTGCCAGCTCACCAAGCCCAGGAGGAGATGGCTACACCTTC	CASSPSPGGDGYTF
TRBV4-3	once	TRBJ1-1	-	TGCGCCAGCAGGGGCCCCAGGGATACTGAAGCTTTCTTT	CASRGPRDTEAFF
TRBV7-6	many	TRBJ2-7	TRBD1	TGTGCCAGCAGCGGGACAGTTCCCTACGAGCAGTACTTC	CASSGTVPYEQYF
TRBV5-1	-	TRBJ2-3	-	TGCGCCAGTGGGGTCGGGAGCCCTAGCACAGATACGCAGTATTTT	CASGVGSPSTDTQYF
TRBV18	-	TRBJ2-5	-	TGTGCCAGCTCACCAATAGCGTCTCGAGAGACCCAGTACTTC	CASSPIASRETQYF
TRBV30	-	TRBJ2-2	TRBD2	TGTGCCTGGAGCGGACTAGCGGGGTCGTCAAGGGCCGGGGAGCTGTTTTTT	CAWSGLAGSSRAGELFF
TRBV30	-	TRBJ1-5	-	TGTGCCTGGAGCCAGGGCGGGGAACAGCCCCAGCATTTT	CAWSQGGEQPQHF
TRBV6-6	-	TRBJ1-3	-	TGTGCCAGCAGGGGCCGGCAAGCGGACACCATATATTTT	CASRGRQADTIYF
TRBV7-2	-	TRBJ1-3	-	TGTGCCAGCAGCTTAGCTTATGGAAACACCATATATTTT	CASSLAYGNTIYF
TRBV5-4	-	TRBJ1-5	-	TGTGCCAGCAGTTCCTTCGGGTCGGTTAATCAGCCCCAGCATTTT	CASSSFGSVNQPQHF
TRBV6-2/TRBV6-3	-	TRBJ2-3	-	TGTGCCAGCAGTTACTCGTCTAGCGCACGCCTGGAGTATTTT	CASSYSSSARLEYF
TRBV5-1	few	TRBJ2-2	TRBD1	TGCGCCAGCAGTTGGGACAGGGTTAACGGGGAGCTGTTTTTT	CASSWDRVNGELFF
TRBV20-1	-	TRBJ2-4	TRBD2	TGCAGTGCTAGTGATGCGACTCGGGGGGGCGGGAACATTCAGTACTTC	CSASDATRGGGNIQYF
TRBV10-2	-	TRBJ2-7	TRBD1	TGCGCCAGCAGTGCAGGGGGAGACTACGAGCAGTACTTC	CASSAGGDYEQYF
TRBV18	-	TRBJ2-3	-	TGTGCCAGCTCACTCCCTACAGGGCGTGGCACAGATACGCAGTATTTT	CASSLPTGRGTDTQYF
TRBV9	-	TRBJ2-7	-	TGTGCCAGCAGCGTAGCTCAACAGGGCTACGAGCAGTACTTC	CASSVAQQGYEQYF
TRBV13	-	TRBJ2-1	TRBD2	TGTGCCAGCAGCTCGAGCGGGGGGGCCTACAATGAGCAGTTCTTC	CASSSSGGAYNEQFF
TRBV5-4	-	TRBJ1-1	-	TGTGCCAGCAGCTTTTTGACGGAGGTGGGCACTGAAGCTTTCTTT	CASSFLTEVGTEAFF